The T cell receptor (beta chain) under discussion was sequenced for a study of metastatic and nonmetastatic thyroid tumors. Study-level findings and limits: TCR beta diversity was reportedly significantly higher in malignant thyroid tumors than benign nodules, in blood and tumor.

This CDR3 region has 13 residues. CDR1 SGHRS and CDR2 YFSETQ come from the germline V gene. With V trimmed by 4 bases and J by 2 bases, 2 bases remained unmatched. In the original processing: Clinicopathological groups supplied CDR3 differences that were used to build a distant-metastasis classifier for papillary thyroid cancer. TCRdb reprocessed the PCR reads via MiXCR. The V and J calls and clone size come from TCRdb's table, not from the authors' own analysis. The data hold fewer than 40,000 clones, with 30% to 40% observed a single time. Turning to this clone: What it recognizes is unknown.

Patients had received no treatment of any kind before thyroid surgery. The material sequenced was tumor tissue. This clonotype originated in a female donor with papillary thyroid cancer or a benign thyroid nodule (not recorded which). Some clones in this sample may be carry-over from other donors' samples. The chain couples TRBV5-1 to TRBJ1-2; the match to TRBD1 covers 7 bases. CDR3 sequence reads: CASSQQGNYGYTF. CDR3 sequence (DNA): TGCGCCAGCAGCCAACAGGGGAACTATGGCTACACCTTC. Full variable domain (outside the CDR3, taken from reference TRBV5-1 and TRBJ1-2): KAGVTQTPRYLIKTRGQQVTLSCSPISGHRSVSWYQQTPGQGLQFLFEYFSETQRNKGNFPGRFSGRQFSNSRSEMNVSTLELGDSALYLCASSQQGNYGYTFGSGTRLTVV.